This T cell receptor beta chain comes out of a study of T-cell reconstitution after alpha-beta-depleted transplantation in children. TCRbeta library construction was performed incorporating unique molecular identifiers. Using its own MiXCR run on the PCR reads, TCRdb lists one record per CDR3 protein. The sample comprises over 550,000 distinct CDR3 sequences, approximately 10% of which are singletons, and less than 5% rests with the top ten. V lost 10 bases to trimming and J lost 3 bases; unmatched junction nucleotides: 6. The CDR3 covers 13 residues. This clonotype was seen a handful of times. The clonotype originates from a human donor who donated a stem cell graft to a child with acute myeloid leukemia. This material consisted of PBMCs from the stem cell graft donor, taken from the stem cell graft. The chain has TRBV12-3 or TRBV12-4 and TRBJ2-1; 7 bases are a match to TRBD2. CDR3 in DNA: TGTGCCACCTCAAGCGGGAACTACAATGAGCAGTTCTTC. It translates to CATSSGNYNEQFF.